What follows are 5 T cell receptor beta chains derived from one specimen sequenced in a study of cytomegalovirus exposure and HLA in healthy donors. Amplification used 60 Vbeta primers and 13 Jbeta primers. The table came from immunoSEQ multiplex PCR; TCRdb's copy has only in-frame clones and leaves some out. The sample carries more than 95,000 clones, about 78% recorded once. The sequenced sample consisted of PBMCs. All receptors come from a female donor in good health and CMV-seronegative.

The rearrangement joins TRBV9 to TRBJ1-6; D call uncertain. The V gene lost 0 bases and the J gene lost 3 bases, with 10 bases spanning the gap. Germline CDR1 SGDLS, CDR2 YYNGEE. CDR3 length: 16 amino acids. The CDR3 bases are TGTGCCAGCAGCGTAGGCTCCGAGGGCTATAATTCACCCCTCCACTTT. Encoded protein: CASSVGSEGYNSPLHF.

Many counts were recorded for this clone. The rearrangement joins TRBV5-6 to TRBJ1-1, with a possible D match to TRBD1 (6 bases). With 4 bases removed from V and 3 bases from J, the gap between germline ends came to 7 bases. CDR3 length: 12 residues. The germline gives CDR1 SGHDT, CDR2 YYEEEE. The CDR3 here is CASSPGDTEAFF. As DNA, the CDR3 is TGTGCCAGCAGCCCAGGGGACACTGAAGCTTTCTTT.

V usage is TRBV18 and J usage is TRBJ2-5; D may be TRBD1 (6 bases). Matching the DNA end better, TRBJ2-7 makes the J call doubtful. CDR3 length: 15 residues. The germline gives CDR1 KGHSH, CDR2 LQKENI. CDR3 loop: CASSPITGPRHEQYF. The CDR3, as DNA: TGTGCCAGCTCACCAATCACAGGGCCCCGGCACGAGCAGTACTTC.

The chain links TRBV4-2 to TRBJ2-3; 9 nucleotides agree with TRBD2. V shed 1 base, J shed 6 bases, and the junction held 8 bases outside the gene matches. The CDR3 totals 16 residues. The V gene's germline CDR1 is LGHNA and CDR2 YNFKEQ. The CDR3 region has the DNA TGTGCCAGCAGCCAAGGGGCGGGAGGGTGGTCGGATACGCAGTATTTT. Its protein is CASSQGAGGWSDTQYF.

V is TRBV4-1 and J is TRBJ1-1; no reliable D call. The V and J ends lost 0 bases and 4 bases respectively, with 9 bases between them. This CDR3 is built from 14 residues. Germline lookup yields CDR1 MGHRA and CDR2 YSYEKL. CDR3 loop: CASSQEPSGTEAFF. In DNA, the CDR3 is TGCGCCAGCAGCCAAGAGCCTAGCGGCACTGAAGCTTTCTTT.